The clone carrying this T cell receptor (beta chain) is medium-sized by share. Its target is not known. Having been cultured for 9 to 11 days, the cells underwent CD4+ T cell isolation. A positive SARS-CoV-2 PCR test fell between March and December 2020. BNT162b2 vaccine or mRNA-1273 vaccine was given to participants in two doses. Cells had half their medium changed to IL-2 medium on days 3 and 7. Sequencing was performed with immunoSEQ multiplex PCR; in TCRdb, only in-frame clones are kept and a portion is missing. The sample has tens of thousands of clones, just over 75% seen once. The CDR3 is 15 residues long. The germline V gene has CDR1 LNHDA and CDR2 SQIVND (reference sequence). V was pared by 5 bases and J by 0 bases, with 11 bases between. These data come from a study of vaccination effects on CD4 cells after COVID-19. The overall study: Expansion with viral peptide pools was applied to antigen-specific CD4+ T cells by the ViraFEST assay prior to sequencing. Post-vaccine specimens arrived a median 72 days past the second dose. Whole-study results and caveats: Long after vaccination, the clones induced by infection and by vaccine shrank markedly in size.

The chain is built from TRBV19 and TRBJ1-5; maybe TRBD1 (5 bases). This sequence was found in a human donor who had a prior SARS-CoV-2 infection. The sequencing used CD4+ T cells from PBMCs cultured without peptide, collected after COVID-19 vaccination. DNA for the CDR3: TGTGCCAGTAGTTCCGGGACGCCTAGCAATCAGCCCCAGCATTTT. This encodes CASSSGTPSNQPQHF.